The T cell receptor beta chain described here comes from a study of cytomegalovirus exposure and HLA in healthy donors. Germline CDR1 SGHDT, CDR2 YYEEEE. The CDR3 is 15 amino acids. V was cut by 0 bases and J by 1 base, with 11 bases left in between. Points on this clone: Its matching antigen is unknown.

The study ran its PCR with 60 Vbeta and 13 Jbeta primers. Libraries were prepared by immunoSEQ multiplex PCR; TCRdb keeps only in-frame clonotypes and omits some of them. This listing includes 65,000 to 90,000 clones. Study-wide findings and caveats: Associated with HLA alleles at 0.05 false discovery rate in a later analysis were approximately 17,000 TCR beta sequences. A later examination showed that TCR association rates differed by HLA locus, with DRB1 most and HLA-C fewest.

The sequencing sample was made of PBMCs. This clonotype was sampled from a female donor in good health and CMV-seropositive. The chain uses TRBV5-6 and TRBJ2-7; D possibly corresponds to TRBD1 (6 bases). In DNA, the CDR3 is TGTGCCAGCAGCTTGGACTGGGGGCATTCCTACGAGCAGTACTTC. The encoded protein is CASSLDWGHSYEQYF. Based on the CDR3 plus reference TRBV5-6 and TRBJ2-7, the full variable domain is DAGVTQSPTHLIKTRGQQVTLRCSPKSGHDTVSWYQQALGQGPQFIFQYYEEEERQRGNFPDRFSGHQFPNYSSELNVNALLLGDSALYLCASSLDWGHSYEQYFGPGTRLTVT.